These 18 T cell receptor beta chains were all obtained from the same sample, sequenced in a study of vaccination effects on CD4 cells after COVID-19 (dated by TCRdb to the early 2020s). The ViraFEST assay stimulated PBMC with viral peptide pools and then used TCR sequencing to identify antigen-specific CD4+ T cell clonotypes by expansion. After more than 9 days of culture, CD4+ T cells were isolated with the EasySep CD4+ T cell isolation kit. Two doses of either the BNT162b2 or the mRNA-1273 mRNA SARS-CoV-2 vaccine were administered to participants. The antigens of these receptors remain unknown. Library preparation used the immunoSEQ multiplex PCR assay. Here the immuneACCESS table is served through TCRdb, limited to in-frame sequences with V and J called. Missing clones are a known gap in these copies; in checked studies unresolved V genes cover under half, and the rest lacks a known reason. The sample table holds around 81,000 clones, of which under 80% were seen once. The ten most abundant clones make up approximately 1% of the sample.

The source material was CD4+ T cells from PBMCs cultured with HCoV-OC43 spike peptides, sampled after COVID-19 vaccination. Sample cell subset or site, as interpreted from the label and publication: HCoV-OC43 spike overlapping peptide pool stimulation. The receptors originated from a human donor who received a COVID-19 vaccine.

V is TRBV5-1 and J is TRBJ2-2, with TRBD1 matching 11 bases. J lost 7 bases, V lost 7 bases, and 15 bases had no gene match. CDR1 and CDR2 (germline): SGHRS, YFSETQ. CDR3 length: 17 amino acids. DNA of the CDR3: TGCGCCAGCTTCCCAAGACGGGACAGGGGGAATGACGGGGAGCTGTTTTTT. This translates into CASFPRRDRGNDGELFF.

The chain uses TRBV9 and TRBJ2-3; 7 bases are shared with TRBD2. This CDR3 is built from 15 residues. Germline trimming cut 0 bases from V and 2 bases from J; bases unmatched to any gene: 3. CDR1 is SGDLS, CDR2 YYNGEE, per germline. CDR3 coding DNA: TGTGCCAGCAGCGTAGTGGGAGGGACCACAGATACGCAGTATTTT. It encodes CASSVVGGTTDTQYF.

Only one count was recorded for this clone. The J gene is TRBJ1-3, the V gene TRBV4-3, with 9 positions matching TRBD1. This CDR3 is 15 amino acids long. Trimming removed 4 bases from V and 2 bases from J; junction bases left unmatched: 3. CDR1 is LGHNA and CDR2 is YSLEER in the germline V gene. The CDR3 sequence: CASSLDRGPGNTIYF. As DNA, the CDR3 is TGCGCCAGCAGCCTGGACAGGGGTCCTGGAAACACCATATATTTT.

CDR3 protein: CASRFQTGTYEQYV. The CDR3 DNA reads as TGTGCCAGCAGATTTCAGACAGGGACCTACGAGCAGTACGTC. V usage is TRBV6-5 and J usage is TRBJ2-7, with 7 bases aligning to TRBD1. The trim removed 6 bases at V and 2 bases at J, leaving 7 bases unmatched. Germline CDR1 MNHEY, CDR2 SVGAGI. The CDR3 length is 14 residues.

The CDR3 is CASSRGQGSSPLHF. The CDR3 region has the DNA TGTGCCAGCAGCCGGGGACAAGGGTCATCACCCCTCCACTTT. The V gene is TRBV3-1 (or the pseudogene TRBV3-2), the J gene TRBJ1-6; a weak D match, TRBD1 (6 bases). This CDR3 region has 14 residues. CDR1 and CDR2 from the germline V gene are LGHDT and YNNKEL (reference sequence). V lost 4 bases and J 10 bases, leaving 14 bases between the germline ends.

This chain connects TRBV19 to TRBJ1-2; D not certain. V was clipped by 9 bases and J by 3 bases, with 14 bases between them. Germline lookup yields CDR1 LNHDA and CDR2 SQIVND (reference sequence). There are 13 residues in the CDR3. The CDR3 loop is CASERAAHYGYTF. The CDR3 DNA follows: TGTGCCAGCGAACGGGCAGCCCACTATGGCTACACCTTC.

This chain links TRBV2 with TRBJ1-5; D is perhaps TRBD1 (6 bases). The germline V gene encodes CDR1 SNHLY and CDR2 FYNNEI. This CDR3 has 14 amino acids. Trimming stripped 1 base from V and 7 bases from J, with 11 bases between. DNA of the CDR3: TGTGCCAGCAGTGAAGTTGGGGGGGCGCAGCCCCAGCATTTT. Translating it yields CASSEVGGAQPQHF.

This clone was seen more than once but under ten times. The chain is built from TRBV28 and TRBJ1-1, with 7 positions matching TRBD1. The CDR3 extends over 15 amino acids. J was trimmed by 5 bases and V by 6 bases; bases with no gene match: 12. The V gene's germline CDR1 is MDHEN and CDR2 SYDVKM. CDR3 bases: TGTGCCAGCAGCAAACCGACAGGGCGAACAACTGAAGCTTTCTTT. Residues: CASSKPTGRTTEAFF.

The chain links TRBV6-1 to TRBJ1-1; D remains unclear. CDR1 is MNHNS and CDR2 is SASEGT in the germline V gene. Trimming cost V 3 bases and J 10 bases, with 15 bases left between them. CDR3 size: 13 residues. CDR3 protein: CASSDSGSLGAFF. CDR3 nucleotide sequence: TGTGCCAGCAGTGATTCGGGGTCCCTGGGAGCTTTCTTT.

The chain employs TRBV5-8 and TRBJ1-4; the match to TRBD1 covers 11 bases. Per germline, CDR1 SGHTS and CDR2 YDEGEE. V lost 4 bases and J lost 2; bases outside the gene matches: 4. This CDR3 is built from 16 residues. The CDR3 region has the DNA TGTGCCAGCAGCGGGGACAGGGGGAAGACTAATGAAAAACTGTTTTTT. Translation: CASSGDRGKTNEKLFF.

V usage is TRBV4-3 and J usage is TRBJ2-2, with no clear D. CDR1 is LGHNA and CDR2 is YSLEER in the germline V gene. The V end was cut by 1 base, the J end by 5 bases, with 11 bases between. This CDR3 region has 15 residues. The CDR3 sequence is CASSQGLPFTGELFF. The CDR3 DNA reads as TGCGCCAGCAGCCAAGGTCTGCCCTTTACCGGGGAGCTGTTTTTT.

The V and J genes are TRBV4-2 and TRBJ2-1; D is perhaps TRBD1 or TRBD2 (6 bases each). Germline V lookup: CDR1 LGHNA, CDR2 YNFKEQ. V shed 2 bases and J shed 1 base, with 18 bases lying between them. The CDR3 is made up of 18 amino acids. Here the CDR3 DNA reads TGTGCCAGCAGCCAACTGCAAGGGGGGTTTGGGTCCTACAATGAGCAGTTCTTC. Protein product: CASSQLQGGFGSYNEQFF.

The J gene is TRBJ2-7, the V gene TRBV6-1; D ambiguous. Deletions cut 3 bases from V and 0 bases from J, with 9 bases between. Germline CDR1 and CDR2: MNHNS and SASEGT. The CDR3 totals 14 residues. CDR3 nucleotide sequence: TGTGCCAGCAGTGAGGGTTCGAGCTCCTACGAGCAGTACGTC. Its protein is CASSEGSSSYEQYV.

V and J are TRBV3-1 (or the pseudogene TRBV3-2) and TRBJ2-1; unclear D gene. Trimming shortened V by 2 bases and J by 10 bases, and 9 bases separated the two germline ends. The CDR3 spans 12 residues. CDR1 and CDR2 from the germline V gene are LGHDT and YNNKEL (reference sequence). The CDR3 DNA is TGTGCCAGCAGCCAACCCACATGCGAGCAGTTCTTC. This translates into CASSQPTCEQFF.

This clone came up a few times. The CDR3 DNA follows: TGTGCCAGCAGCCCCCGACAAGCCCCGAGGGACGTC. Amino acid sequence: CASSPRQAPRDV. The J gene is TRBJ2-7, the V gene TRBV21-1; the table assigns TRBD2, which was not confirmed against the DNA. TRBV21-1 represents a pseudogene. The CDR3 has 12 amino acids.

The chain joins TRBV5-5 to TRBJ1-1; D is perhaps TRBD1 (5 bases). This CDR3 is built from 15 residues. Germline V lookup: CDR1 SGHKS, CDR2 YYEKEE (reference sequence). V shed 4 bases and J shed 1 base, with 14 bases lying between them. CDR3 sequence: CASSLSRTTNTEAFF. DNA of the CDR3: TGTGCCAGCAGCCTCTCCCGGACAACGAACACTGAAGCTTTCTTT.

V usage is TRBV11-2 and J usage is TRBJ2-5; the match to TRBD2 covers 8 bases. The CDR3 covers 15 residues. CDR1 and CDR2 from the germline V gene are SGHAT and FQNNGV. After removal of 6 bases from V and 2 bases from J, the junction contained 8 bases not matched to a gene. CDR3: CASRERAGDQETQYF. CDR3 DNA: TGTGCCAGCAGGGAGAGAGCGGGGGATCAAGAGACCCAGTACTTC.

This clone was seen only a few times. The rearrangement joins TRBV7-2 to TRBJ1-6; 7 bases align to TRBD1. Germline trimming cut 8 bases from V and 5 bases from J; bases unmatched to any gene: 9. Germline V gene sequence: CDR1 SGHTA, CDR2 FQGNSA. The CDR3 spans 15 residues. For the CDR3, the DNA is TGTGCCAGCCTCGACCTACAGGGGAATAATTCACCCCTCCACTTT. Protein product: CASLDLQGNNSPLHF. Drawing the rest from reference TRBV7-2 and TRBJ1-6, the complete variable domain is GAGVSQSPSNKVTEKGKDVELRCDPISGHTALYWYRQSLGQGLEFLIYFQGNSAPDKSGLPSDRFSAERTGGSVSTLTIQRTQQEDSAVYLCASLDLQGNNSPLHFGNGTRLTVT.